Below, one T cell receptor (beta chain) is given with its context. Measured with immunoSEQ multiplex PCR; TCRdb has only the in-frame clones, and not every one. The table has around 340,000 clones, less than 90% seen once. The germline CDR1 and CDR2 sequences are SGHAT and FQNNGV. This CDR3 is built from 15 residues. V shed 5 bases, J shed 2 bases, and the junction held 8 bases outside the gene matches. This record belongs to a study of blood T cell repertoires in COVID-19. The TCR sequence derives from a woman aged 55 to 70 with COVID-19, enrolled during active disease. This chain uses TRBV11-2 with TRBJ2-7; 8 bases are shared with TRBD2. The sequencing input was peripheral blood. The CDR3 sequence is CASSSQRGRAYEQYF. The DNA of the CDR3 is TGTGCCAGCAGCAGCCAGCGGGGGCGCGCCTACGAGCAGTACTTC. The entire variable domain, with the rest obtained from reference TRBV11-2 and TRBJ2-7, is as follows: EAGVAQSPRYKIIEKRQSVAFWCNPISGHATLYWYQQILGQGPKLLIQFQNNGVVDDSQLPKDRFSAERLKGVDSTLKIQPAKLEDSAVYLCASSSQRGRAYEQYFGPGTRLTVT.